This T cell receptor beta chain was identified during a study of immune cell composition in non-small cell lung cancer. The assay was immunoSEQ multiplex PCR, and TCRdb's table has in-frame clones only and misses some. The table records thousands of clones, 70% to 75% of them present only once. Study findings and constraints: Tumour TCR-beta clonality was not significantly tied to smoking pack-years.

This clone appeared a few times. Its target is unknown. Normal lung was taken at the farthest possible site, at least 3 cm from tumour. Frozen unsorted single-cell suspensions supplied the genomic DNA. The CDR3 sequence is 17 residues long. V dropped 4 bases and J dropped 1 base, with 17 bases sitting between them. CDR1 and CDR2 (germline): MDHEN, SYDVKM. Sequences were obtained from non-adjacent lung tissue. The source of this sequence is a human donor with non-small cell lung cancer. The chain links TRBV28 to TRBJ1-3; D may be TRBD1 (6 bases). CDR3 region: CASSSTYRAYSGNTIYF. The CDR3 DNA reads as TGTGCCAGCAGTTCGACCTACAGGGCCTATTCTGGAAACACCATATATTTT.